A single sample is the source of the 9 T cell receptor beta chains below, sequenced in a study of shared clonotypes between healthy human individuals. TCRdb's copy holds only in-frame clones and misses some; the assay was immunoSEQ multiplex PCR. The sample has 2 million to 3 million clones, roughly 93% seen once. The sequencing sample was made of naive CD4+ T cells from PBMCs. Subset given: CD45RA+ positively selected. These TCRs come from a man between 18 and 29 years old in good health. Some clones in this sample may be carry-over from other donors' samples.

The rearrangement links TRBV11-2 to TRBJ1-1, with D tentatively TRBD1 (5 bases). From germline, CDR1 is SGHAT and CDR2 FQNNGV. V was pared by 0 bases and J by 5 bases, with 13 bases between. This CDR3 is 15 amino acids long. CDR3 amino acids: CASSLDIRGGTEAFF. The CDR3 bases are TGTGCCAGCAGCTTAGATATTCGGGGGGGGACTGAAGCTTTCTTT.

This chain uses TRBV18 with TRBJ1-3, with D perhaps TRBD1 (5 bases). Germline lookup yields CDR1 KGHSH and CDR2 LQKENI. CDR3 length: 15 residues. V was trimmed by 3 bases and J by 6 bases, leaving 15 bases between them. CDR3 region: CASSPSTGLVNTIYF. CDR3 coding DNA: TGTGCCAGCTCACCCTCCACAGGTCTAGTAAACACCATATATTTT.

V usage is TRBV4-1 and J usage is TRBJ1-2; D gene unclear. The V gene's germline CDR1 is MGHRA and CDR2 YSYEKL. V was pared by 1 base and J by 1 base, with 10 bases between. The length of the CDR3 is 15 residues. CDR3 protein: CASSQASALNYGYTF. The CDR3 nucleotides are TGCGCCAGCAGCCAAGCGTCAGCCCTTAACTATGGCTACACCTTC.

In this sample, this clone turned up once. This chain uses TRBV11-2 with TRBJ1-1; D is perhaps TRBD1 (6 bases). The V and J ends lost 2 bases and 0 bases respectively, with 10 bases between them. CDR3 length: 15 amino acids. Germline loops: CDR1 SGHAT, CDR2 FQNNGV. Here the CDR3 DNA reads TGTGCCAGCAGCTTATTACAGGGTATGAACACTGAAGCTTTCTTT. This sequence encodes CASSLLQGMNTEAFF.

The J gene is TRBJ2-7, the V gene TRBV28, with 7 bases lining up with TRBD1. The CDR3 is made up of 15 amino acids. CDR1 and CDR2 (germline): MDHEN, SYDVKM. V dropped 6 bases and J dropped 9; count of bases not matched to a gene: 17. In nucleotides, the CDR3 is TGTGCCAGCAGCATTCCGGACAGGCCCCGAAATGCGCAGTACTTC. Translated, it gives CASSIPDRPRNAQYF. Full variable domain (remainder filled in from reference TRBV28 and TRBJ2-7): DVKVTQSSRYLVKRTGEKVFLECVQDMDHENMFWYRQDPGLGLRLIYFSYDVKMKEKGDIPEGYSVSREKKERFSLILESASTNQTSMYLCASSIPDRPRNAQYFGPGTRLTVT.

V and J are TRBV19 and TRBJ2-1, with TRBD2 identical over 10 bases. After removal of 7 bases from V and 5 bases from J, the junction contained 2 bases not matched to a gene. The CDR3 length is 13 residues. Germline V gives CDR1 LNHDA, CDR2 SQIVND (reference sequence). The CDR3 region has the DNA TGTGCCAGTAACCTAGCGGGGGACAATGAGCAGTTCTTC. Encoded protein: CASNLAGDNEQFF.

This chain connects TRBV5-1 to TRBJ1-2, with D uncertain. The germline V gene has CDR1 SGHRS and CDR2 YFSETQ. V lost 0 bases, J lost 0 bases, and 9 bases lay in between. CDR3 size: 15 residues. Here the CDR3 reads CASSLGAPTNYGYTF. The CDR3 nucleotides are TGCGCCAGCAGCTTGGGAGCACCAACTAACTATGGCTACACCTTC.

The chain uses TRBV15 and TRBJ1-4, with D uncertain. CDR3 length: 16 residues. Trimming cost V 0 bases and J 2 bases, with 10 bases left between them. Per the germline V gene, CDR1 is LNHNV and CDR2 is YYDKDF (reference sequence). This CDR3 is CATSRETAVTNEKLFF. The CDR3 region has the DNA TGTGCCACCAGCAGAGAAACAGCGGTTACTAATGAAAAACTGTTTTTT. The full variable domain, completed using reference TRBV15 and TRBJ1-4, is DAMVIQNPRYQVTQFGKPVTLSCSQTLNHNVMYWYQQKSSQAPKLLFHYYDKDFNNEADTPDNFQSRRPNTSFCFLDIRSPGLGDTAMYLCATSRETAVTNEKLFFGSGTQLSVL.

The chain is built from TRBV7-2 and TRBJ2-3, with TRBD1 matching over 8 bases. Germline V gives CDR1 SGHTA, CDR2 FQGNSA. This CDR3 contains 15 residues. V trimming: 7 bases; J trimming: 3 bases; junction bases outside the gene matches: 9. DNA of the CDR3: TGTGCCAGCAACCTGATGACAGGGGCGACAGATACGCAGTATTTT. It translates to CASNLMTGATDTQYF.